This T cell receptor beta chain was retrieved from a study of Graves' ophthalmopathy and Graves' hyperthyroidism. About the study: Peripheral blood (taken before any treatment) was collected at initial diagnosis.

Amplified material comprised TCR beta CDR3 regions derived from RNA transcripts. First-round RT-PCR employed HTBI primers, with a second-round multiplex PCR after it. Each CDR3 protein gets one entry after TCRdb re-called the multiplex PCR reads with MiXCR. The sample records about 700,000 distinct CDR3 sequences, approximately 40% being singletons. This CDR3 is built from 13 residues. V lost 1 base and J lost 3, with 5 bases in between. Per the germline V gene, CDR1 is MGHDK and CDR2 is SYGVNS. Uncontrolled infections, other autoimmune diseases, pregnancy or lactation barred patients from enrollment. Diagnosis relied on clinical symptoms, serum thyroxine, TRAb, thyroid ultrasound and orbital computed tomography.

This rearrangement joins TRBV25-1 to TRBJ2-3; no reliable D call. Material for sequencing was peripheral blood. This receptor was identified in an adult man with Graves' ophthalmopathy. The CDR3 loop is CASSEFYTDTQYF. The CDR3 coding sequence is TGTGCCAGCAGTGAATTTTATACAGATACGCAGTATTTT.